One and the same sample provided the 2 T cell receptor beta chains below, sequenced in a study of blood T cell repertoires in COVID-19. TCRdb's table, derived via immunoSEQ multiplex PCR, lists solely in-frame clones and lacks some. The repertoire holds around 120,000 clones, with around 80% as singletons. Sequenced sample: peripheral blood. These receptors were obtained from a man between 65 and 85 years old with active or convalescent COVID-19.

The V gene is TRBV13, the J gene TRBJ2-1; tentatively, D is TRBD1 (6 bases). The V gene's germline CDR1 is PRHDT and CDR2 FYEKMQ (reference sequence). Trimming removed 1 base at V and 3 bases at J, with 10 bases between. This CDR3 has 15 residues. This CDR3 is CASSLEQGSYNEQFF. The CDR3 nucleotides are TGTGCCAGCAGCTTAGAACAGGGTAGCTACAATGAGCAGTTCTTC.

This clone was seen more than once but under ten times. V and J are TRBV9 and TRBJ2-1; the match to TRBD2 covers 11 bases. In germline, CDR1 is SGDLS, CDR2 YYNGEE. This CDR3 region has 15 residues. J lost 7 bases, V lost 0 bases, and 3 bases had no gene match. CDR3 in DNA: TGTGCCAGCAGCGTAGGGCTAGCGGGGGGAAATGAGCAGTTCTTC. Translating it yields CASSVGLAGGNEQFF.